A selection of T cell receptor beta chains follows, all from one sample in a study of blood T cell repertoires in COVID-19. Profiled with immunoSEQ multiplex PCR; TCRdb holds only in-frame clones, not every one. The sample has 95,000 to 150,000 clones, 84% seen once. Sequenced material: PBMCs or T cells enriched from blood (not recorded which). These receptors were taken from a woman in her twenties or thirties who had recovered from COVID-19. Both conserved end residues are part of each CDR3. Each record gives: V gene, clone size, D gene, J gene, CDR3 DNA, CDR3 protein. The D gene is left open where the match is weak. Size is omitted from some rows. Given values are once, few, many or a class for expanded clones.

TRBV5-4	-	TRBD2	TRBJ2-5	TGTGCCAGCAGCCCCGGGGGGAGTTTAGCGGGGACCAATGGGGCCCAGTACTTC	CASSPGGSLAGTNGAQYF
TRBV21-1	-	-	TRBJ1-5	TGTGCCAGCACCTTTAAACTGATACTTAGCAATCAGCCCCAGCATTTT	CASTFKLILSNQPQHF
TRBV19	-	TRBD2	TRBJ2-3	TGTGCCAGTAGCCCGACTAGCGGGCCAGATACGCAGTATTTT	CASSPTSGPDTQYF
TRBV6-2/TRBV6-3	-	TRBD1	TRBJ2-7	TGTGCCAGCAGTTTGACAGGGTTGGGGGAGCAGTACTTC	CASSLTGLGEQYF
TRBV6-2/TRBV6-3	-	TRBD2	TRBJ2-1	TGTGCCAGCAGTTCCGGGACTAGCGGGCTCAATGAGCAGTTCTTC	CASSSGTSGLNEQFF
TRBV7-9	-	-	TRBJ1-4	TGTGCCAGCAGCTTACCTCAGGCTGGCGGGGAAAAACTGTTTTTT	CASSLPQAGGEKLFF
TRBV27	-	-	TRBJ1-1	TGTGCCAGCAGTTTAAATGCCGGCACTGAAGCTTTCTTT	CASSLNAGTEAFF
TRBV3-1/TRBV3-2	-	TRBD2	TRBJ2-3	TGTGCCAGCAGCCAGGGGGGGGTCACAGATACGCAGTATTTT	CASSQGGVTDTQYF
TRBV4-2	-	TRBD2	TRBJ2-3	TGTGCCAGCAGCCCGGAGGGGCGGGAGATCGCAGATACGCAGTATTTT	CASSPEGREIADTQYF
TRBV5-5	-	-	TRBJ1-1	TGTGCCAGCAGCCGCACAGGTGAAGCTTTCTTT	CASSRTGEAFF
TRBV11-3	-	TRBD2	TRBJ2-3	TGTGCCAGCAGCTTAAGCCCCGCGGGAGGTGCAGATACGCAGTATTTT	CASSLSPAGGADTQYF
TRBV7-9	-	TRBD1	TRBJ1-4	TGTGCCAGCAGCCAATCAGGGGGCGATGAAAAACTGTTTTTT	CASSQSGGDEKLFF
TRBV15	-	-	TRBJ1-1	TGTGCCACCAGCAGTGAACAGGTTTTCGAAGCTTTCTTT	CATSSEQVFEAFF
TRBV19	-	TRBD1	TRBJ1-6	TGTGCCAGTAGCCCGACAGGGGGAAATTCACCCCTCCACTTT	CASSPTGGNSPLHF
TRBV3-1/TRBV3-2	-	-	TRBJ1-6	TGTGCCAGCAGCCCACACGACAGTTCGGGTTCACCCCTCCACTTT	CASSPHDSSGSPLHF
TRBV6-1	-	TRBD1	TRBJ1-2	TGTGCCAGCAGTGAATTGACAGGGAACTATGGCTACACCTTC	CASSELTGNYGYTF
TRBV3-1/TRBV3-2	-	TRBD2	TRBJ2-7	TGTGCCAGCATCCGCGGGACTAGCGGGAAGTACGAGCAGTACTTC	CASIRGTSGKYEQYF
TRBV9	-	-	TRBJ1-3	TGTGCCAGCAGCTCCGGACTGAACTCTGGAAACACCATATATTTT	CASSSGLNSGNTIYF
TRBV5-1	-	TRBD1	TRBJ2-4	TGCGCCAGCAGCTTCCGCGACCAGGGGGTCGGAAACATTCAGTACTTC	CASSFRDQGVGNIQYF
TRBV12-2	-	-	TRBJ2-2	TGTGCAAGTCGCGAACTAGCGGGACCCGACACCGGGGAGCTGTTTTTT	CASRELAGPDTGELFF
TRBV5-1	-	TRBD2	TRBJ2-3	TGCGCCAGCAGCGCAACTAGCGTTGGCACAGATACGCAGTATTTT	CASSATSVGTDTQYF
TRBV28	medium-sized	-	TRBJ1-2	TGCGCCACTGCGGGGGGGGGCCGGGCCTATGGCTACACCTTC	CATAGGGRAYGYTF
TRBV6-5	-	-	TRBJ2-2	TGTGCCAGCAGTTACTCTGAGCGGGCGAACACCGGGGAGCTGTTTTTT	CASSYSERANTGELFF
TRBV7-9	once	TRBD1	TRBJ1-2	TGTGCCAGCAGCTTAGAAGGGGACAGGGCTCACTATGGCTACACCTTC	CASSLEGDRAHYGYTF
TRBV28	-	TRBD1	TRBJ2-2	TGTGCCACCGTGACAGGGTTAGGGACCGGGGAGCTGTTTTTT	CATVTGLGTGELFF
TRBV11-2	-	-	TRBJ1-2	TGTGCCAGCAGCTTAGCATTTTATGGCTACACCTTC	CASSLAFYGYTF
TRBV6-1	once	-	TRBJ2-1	TGTGCCAGCAGTGAAGCGGCGGGCTCCTACAATGAGCAGTTCTTC	CASSEAAGSYNEQFF
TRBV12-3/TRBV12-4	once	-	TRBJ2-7	TGTGCCAGCAGCCCTAGCTCCTACGAGCAGTACTTC	CASSPSSYEQYF
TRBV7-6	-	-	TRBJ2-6	TGTGCCAGCAGCCCAGAGCATAGGGGATCTCAGGGAACTGGGGCCAACGTCCTGACTTTC	CASSPEHRGSQGTGANVLTF
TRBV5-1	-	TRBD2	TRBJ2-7	TGCGCCAGCAGCTTGTTCGGCGGGAGTGCCTACGAGCAGTACTTC	CASSLFGGSAYEQYF
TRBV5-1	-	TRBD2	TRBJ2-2	TGCGCCAGCAGGTCGGCGGGAGGCACCGGGGAGCTGTTTTTT	CASRSAGGTGELFF
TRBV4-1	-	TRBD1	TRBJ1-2	TGCGCCAGCAGCCAGGGACAGGGACACTATGGCTACACCTTC	CASSQGQGHYGYTF
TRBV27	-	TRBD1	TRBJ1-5	TGTGCCAGCAGTTTTTACAGGGGTGTTTTGCATCAGCCCCAGCATTTT	CASSFYRGVLHQPQHF
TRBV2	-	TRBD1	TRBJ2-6	TGTGCCAGCAGCGCCCGGGGACAGGTCTCTGGGGCCAACGTCCTGACTTTC	CASSARGQVSGANVLTF
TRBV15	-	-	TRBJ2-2	TGTGCCACCAGCAGAGATGACGGGAGCACCGGGGAGCTGTTTTTT	CATSRDDGSTGELFF
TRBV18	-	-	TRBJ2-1	TGTGCCAGCTCACCCTCCATTAGCACCAATGAGCAGTTCTTC	CASSPSISTNEQFF
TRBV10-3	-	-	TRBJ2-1	TGTGCCACCACAGGGAGTCTGAACAATGAGCAGTTCTTC	CATTGSLNNEQFF
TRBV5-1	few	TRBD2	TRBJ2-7	TGCGCCAGCAGCCCCCGAACGACTAGCGGGTTAACCTACGAGCAGTACTTC	CASSPRTTSGLTYEQYF
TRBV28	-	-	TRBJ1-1	TGTGCCAGCAGTTTATGGGGGGCGAGACGGAGGAACACTGAAGCTTTCTTT	CASSLWGARRRNTEAFF
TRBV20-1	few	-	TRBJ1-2	TGCAGTGCTAGAAAAGGGGCTGGCTACACCTTC	CSARKGAGYTF
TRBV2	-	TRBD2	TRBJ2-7	TGTGCCAGCAGCGGCGGGACTAGCGGGAGCAGGCCCTACGAGCAGTACTTC	CASSGGTSGSRPYEQYF
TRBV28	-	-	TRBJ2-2	TGTGCCAGCAGTTTGGCTAGATGGGACACCGGGGAGCTGTTTTTT	CASSLARWDTGELFF
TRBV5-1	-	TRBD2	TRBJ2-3	TGCGCCAGCAGCACTAGCGGGAGTAGGTCAGATACGCAGTATTTT	CASSTSGSRSDTQYF
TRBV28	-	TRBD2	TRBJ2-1	TGTGCCAGCAGTAGACCGACTAGCGGTTTCTACAATGAGCAGTTCTTC	CASSRPTSGFYNEQFF
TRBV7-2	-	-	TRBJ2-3	TGTGCCAGCAGCTTAGACGGACTGAGCACAGATACGCAGTATTTT	CASSLDGLSTDTQYF
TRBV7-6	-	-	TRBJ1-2	TGTGCCAGCAGCTCCCTGGGTGCGGGTGGCTACACCTTC	CASSSLGAGGYTF
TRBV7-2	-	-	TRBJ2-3	TGTGCCAGCAGCTCTTCGTTTAGGAGAACAGATACGCAGTATTTT	CASSSSFRRTDTQYF
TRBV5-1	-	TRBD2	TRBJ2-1	TGCGCCAGCAGCTTGGCGGGAGGGGTCTACAATGAGCAGTTCTTC	CASSLAGGVYNEQFF
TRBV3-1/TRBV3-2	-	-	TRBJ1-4	TGTGCCAGCAGCATCCGGGGGGGTCCTGCTAATGAAAAACTGTTTTTT	CASSIRGGPANEKLFF
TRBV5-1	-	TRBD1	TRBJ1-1	TGCGCCAGCAGTAAAGGACAGGGAATTCGAGAGACCACTGAAGCTTTCTTT	CASSKGQGIRETTEAFF
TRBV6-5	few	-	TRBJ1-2	TGTGCCAGCAAAACGCGGGGTAACTATGGCTACACCTTC	CASKTRGNYGYTF
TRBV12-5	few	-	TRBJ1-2	TGTGCTAGTGGCCCCGGTCCTACGGGCTATGGCTACACCTTC	CASGPGPTGYGYTF
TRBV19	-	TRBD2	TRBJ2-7	TGTGCCAGTAGTGCCCCAGGACTAGCGGGACCCTCCTACGAGCAGTACTTC	CASSAPGLAGPSYEQYF
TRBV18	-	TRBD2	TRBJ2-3	TGTGCCAGCTCACCCAGCTTAGCGGGGGGCACAGATACGCAGTATTTT	CASSPSLAGGTDTQYF
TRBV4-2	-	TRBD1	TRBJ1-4	TGTGCCAGCAGCCGCCCACAGGGGGCGACTAATGAAAAACTGTTTTTT	CASSRPQGATNEKLFF
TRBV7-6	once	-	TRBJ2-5	TGTGCCAGCAGCTTACGGGAAGAGACCCAGTACTTC	CASSLREETQYF
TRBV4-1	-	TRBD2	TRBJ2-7	TGCGCCAGCAGCCACGGGACTAGCGGTTACGAGCAGTACTTC	CASSHGTSGYEQYF
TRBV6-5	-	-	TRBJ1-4	TGTGCCAGCAGTTTCGGGTTTCATAATGAAAAACTGTTTTTT	CASSFGFHNEKLFF
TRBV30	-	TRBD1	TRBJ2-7	TGTGCCTGGAGTGTATTCGGGACAGGTAGAGGCTACGAGCAGTACTTC	CAWSVFGTGRGYEQYF